This TCR beta chain originates from a study of HIV-infected children after antiretroviral therapy interruption. Unique molecular identifiers were included in an RNA-based 3' RACE TCR library. TCRdb used MiXCR to reprocess the 3' RACE reads, holding one entry per CDR3 protein. Counted here are about 89,000 distinct CDR3 sequences, 6.9% occurring once; the ten biggest clones make up 0.85% to 1.2%. V dropped 6 bases and J dropped 4 bases, with 9 bases sitting between them. CDR1 is KGHDR, CDR2 SFDVKD, per germline. The CDR3 spans 13 residues. Specified treatment: PENTA 11 planned treatment interruption arm or continuous ART arm. This clonotype has ten or more counts.

The sample in question was CD45RA+ CD4+ T cells from PBMCs, pooled from several time points, obtained from a donor given antiretroviral therapy, either interrupted or continuous. The subset is: naive CD4+ CD45RA+ CD45RO- T cells. This TCR was recovered from a pool of human donors with HIV. This chain joins TRBV24-1 and TRBJ2-1, with D tentatively TRBD1 (6 bases). The chain's CDR3 is CATSNREYNEQFF. CDR3 nucleotide sequence: TGTGCCACCAGTAACAGGGAATACAATGAGCAGTTCTTC.